This TCR beta chain is from a study of vaccination effects on CD4 cells after COVID-19. Overall study: Vaccine administered to participants consisted of two doses of either BNT162b2 or mRNA-1273.

Study conclusions and caveats: At late timepoints after vaccination, vaccine- and infection-induced clones shrank markedly.

TCRdb's copy holds only in-frame clones and misses some; the assay was immunoSEQ multiplex PCR. Altogether 20,000 to 30,000 clones are present, roughly 73% being singletons, with the ten largest covering approximately 5.3%. Regarding this clone: As yet, its antigen is unknown.

After expansion with viral peptide pools in the ViraFEST assay, antigen-specific CD4+ T cells were sequenced. Between days 9 and 11 of culture, CD4+ T cells were separated out. Having tested negative for nucleocapsid antibodies, the vaccine recipients showed no prior SARS-CoV-2 infection. The sample here was CD4+ T cells from PBMCs cultured with SARS-CoV-2 spike peptides, taken before COVID-19 vaccination. The sequence was collected from a human donor who received a COVID-19 vaccine.

The CDR3 sequence: CAWSVLFGELFF. The DNA of the CDR3 is TGTGCCTGGAGTGTATTATTCGGGGAGCTGTTTTTT. This sequence joins TRBV30 and TRBJ2-2, with D hard to call. Trimming shortened V by 0 bases and J by 7 bases, and 6 bases separated the two germline ends. This CDR3 is 12 amino acids long. Germline CDR1 GTSNPN, CDR2 SVGIG (reference sequence).